This TCR beta chain stems from a study of blood T cell repertoires in COVID-19. Background on the study: Both acute and convalescent COVID-19 samples were obtained from the United States, Italy and Spain. PBMCs, B-cell-depleted T cells, or T cells were the source of the cDNA or gDNA that made up the material.

This CDR3 has 15 amino acids. Germline V gene data show CDR1 as KGHDR and CDR2 as SFDVKD. Trimming cost V 3 bases and J 4 bases, with 11 bases left between them. Per the original methods: Estimation of nucleated cell counts was performed using reference gene primer amplification. Sequencing used immunoSEQ multiplex PCR; TCRdb keeps in-frame clones, though not all of them. V and J calls plus clone size are reproduced from that table; the DNA served to infer D and trimming. The sample yields fewer than 150,000 clones, around 73% seen once. The specimen was peripheral blood. The sequence was collected from a man aged 60 to 69 who had recovered from COVID-19. The rearrangement uses TRBV24-1 and TRBJ2-2; D may be TRBD2 (5 bases). CDR3 coding DNA: TGTGCCACCAGTGATCCCGAGAGGGTCACCGGGGAGCTGTTTTTT. Translated: CATSDPERVTGELFF.